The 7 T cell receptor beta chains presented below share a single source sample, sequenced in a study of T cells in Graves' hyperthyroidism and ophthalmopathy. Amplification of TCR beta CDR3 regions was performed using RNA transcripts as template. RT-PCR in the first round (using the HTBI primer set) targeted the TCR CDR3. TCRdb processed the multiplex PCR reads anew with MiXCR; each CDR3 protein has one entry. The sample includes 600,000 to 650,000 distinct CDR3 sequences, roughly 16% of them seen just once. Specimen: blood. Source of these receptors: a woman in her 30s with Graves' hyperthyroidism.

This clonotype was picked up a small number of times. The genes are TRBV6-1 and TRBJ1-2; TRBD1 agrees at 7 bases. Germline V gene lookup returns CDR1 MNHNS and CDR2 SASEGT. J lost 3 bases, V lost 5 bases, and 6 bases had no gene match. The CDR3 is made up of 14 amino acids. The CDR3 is CASSKGQPHYGYTF. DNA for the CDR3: TGTGCCAGCAGTAAGGGACAGCCCCACTATGGCTACACCTTC.

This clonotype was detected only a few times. The CDR3 nucleotides read TGTGCCAGCAGCTTACTGAGCGGGAGACGCGATGAGCAGTTCTTC. This codes for CASSLLSGRRDEQFF. The V call is TRBV7-2, the J call TRBJ2-1; the match to TRBD2 covers 8 bases. The length of the CDR3 is 15 residues. Germline CDR1 reads SGHTA; CDR2 reads FQGNSA. The V gene end was trimmed by 2 bases and the J gene end by 8 bases; junction bases not matched to a gene: 8.

The CDR3 DNA sequence: TGTGCCAGCAGATCAGGACTGCTCACCTACGAGCAGTACTTC. Protein product: CASRSGLLTYEQYF. This chain uses TRBV7-2 with TRBJ2-7; D perhaps matches TRBD2 (5 bases). Deletions cut 6 bases from V and 2 bases from J, with 14 bases between. This CDR3 is 14 amino acids long. CDR1 SGHTA and CDR2 FQGNSA come from the germline V gene.

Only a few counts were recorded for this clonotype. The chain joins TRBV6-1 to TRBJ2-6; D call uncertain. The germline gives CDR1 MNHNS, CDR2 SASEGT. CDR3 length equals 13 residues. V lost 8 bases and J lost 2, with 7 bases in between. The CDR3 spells CASSYTGANVLTF. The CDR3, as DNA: TGTGCCAGCTCATACACTGGGGCCAACGTCCTGACTTTC.

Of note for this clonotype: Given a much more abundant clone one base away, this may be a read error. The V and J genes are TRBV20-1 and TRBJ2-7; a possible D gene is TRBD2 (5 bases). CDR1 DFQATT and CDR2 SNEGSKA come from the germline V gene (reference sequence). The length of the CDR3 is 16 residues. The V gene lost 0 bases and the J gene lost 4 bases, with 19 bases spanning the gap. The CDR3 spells CSARDSRGSVGYEQYF. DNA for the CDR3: TGCAGTGCTAGAGATTCCCGGGGTAGCGTGGGATACGAGCAGTACTTC.

CDR3 residues: CASRIPASTDTQYF. The CDR3 coding sequence is TGCGCCAGCCGAATCCCCGCAAGCACAGATACGCAGTATTTT. This chain links TRBV5-1 with TRBJ2-3; D is unresolved. CDR1 and CDR2 from the germline V gene are SGHRS and YFSETQ. This CDR3 contains 14 residues. V lost 7 bases to trimming and J lost 0 bases, with 12 bases between them.

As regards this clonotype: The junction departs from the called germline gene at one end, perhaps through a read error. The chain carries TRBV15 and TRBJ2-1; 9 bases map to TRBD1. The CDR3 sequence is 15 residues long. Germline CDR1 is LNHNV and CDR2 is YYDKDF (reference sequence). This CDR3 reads CVTSQDRGHYNEQFF. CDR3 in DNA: TGTGTCACCAGCCAGGACAGGGGCCACTACAATGAGCAGTTCTTC.